Below are 3 T cell receptor beta chains sequenced from a single sample in a study of blood T cell repertoires in COVID-19. The data were produced by immunoSEQ multiplex PCR, yet TCRdb's version contains in-frame clones alone and is incomplete. Among around 300,000 clones listed, roughly 89% were seen once. The source material was PBMCs or T cells enriched from blood (not recorded which). These receptors all stem from a woman between 40 and 50 years old who had recovered from COVID-19.

The rearrangement joins TRBV7-2 to TRBJ1-2, with 7 bases identical to TRBD1. The J segment lost 2 bases and the V segment lost 1 base, leaving 4 bases of the junction unmatched. CDR1 and CDR2 from the germline V gene are SGHTA and FQGNSA. This CDR3 is 15 amino acids long. CDR3 sequence (DNA): TGTGCCAGCAGCTTAGAAAGGGGACAGAACTATGGCTACACCTTC. Protein sequence: CASSLERGQNYGYTF.

V usage is TRBV11-2 and J usage is TRBJ1-2; maybe TRBD1 (5 bases). Trimming shortened V by 2 bases and J by 4 bases, and 14 bases separated the two germline ends. This CDR3 is 15 amino acids long. Germline V CDR1 and CDR2: SGHAT, FQNNGV. In DNA, the CDR3 is TGTGCCAGCAGCTTATATAGTTCGGGGGGCTATGGCTACACCTTC. It is translated as CASSLYSSGGYGYTF. The full variable domain, its missing parts supplied by reference TRBV11-2 and TRBJ1-2, is EAGVAQSPRYKIIEKRQSVAFWCNPISGHATLYWYQQILGQGPKLLIQFQNNGVVDDSQLPKDRFSAERLKGVDSTLKIQPAKLEDSAVYLCASSLYSSGGYGYTFGSGTRLTVV.

The V call is TRBV14, the J call TRBJ1-2, with D possibly matching TRBD1 (6 bases). Looked up from germline, CDR1 is SGHDN and CDR2 is FVKESK. Trimming cost V 4 bases and J 5 bases, with 11 bases left between them. The CDR3 covers 13 residues. CDR3 sequence reads: CASSLGQSYGYTF. The CDR3 DNA reads as TGTGCCAGCAGCCTTGGACAGAGTTATGGCTACACCTTC.